This entry is about one T cell receptor beta chain. Other DNA sequences in the sample encode the same CDR3. Germline CDR1 SNHLY, CDR2 FYNNEI. This CDR3 is 15 amino acids long. Trimming stripped 1 base from V and 0 bases from J, with 7 bases between. The repertoire was sequenced with immunoSEQ multiplex PCR; TCRdb's copy has only in-frame clones and lacks some. This table has roughly 160,000 clones, roughly 83% appearing once. This sample stems from a study of blood T cell repertoires in COVID-19. The TCR originated in a man aged 18 to 30 with active or convalescent COVID-19. The chain carries TRBV2 and TRBJ1-5; D is unclear. The sequencing sample was made of peripheral blood. The CDR3 DNA is TGTGCCAGCAGTGAAGTCGCGTATAGCAATCAGCCCCAGCATTTT. Its translation is CASSEVAYSNQPQHF.